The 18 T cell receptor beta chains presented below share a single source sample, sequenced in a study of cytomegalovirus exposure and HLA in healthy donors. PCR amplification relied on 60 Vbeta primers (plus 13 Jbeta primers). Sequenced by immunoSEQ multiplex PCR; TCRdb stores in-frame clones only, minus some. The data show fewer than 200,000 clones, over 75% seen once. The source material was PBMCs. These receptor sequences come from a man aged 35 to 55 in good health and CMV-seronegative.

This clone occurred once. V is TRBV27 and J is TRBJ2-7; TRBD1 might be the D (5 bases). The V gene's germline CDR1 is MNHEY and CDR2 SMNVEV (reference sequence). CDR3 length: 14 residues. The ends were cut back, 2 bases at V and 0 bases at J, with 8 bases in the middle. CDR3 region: CASSLRGTSYEQYF. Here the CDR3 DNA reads TGTGCCAGCAGTTTAAGGGGAACCTCCTACGAGCAGTACTTC.

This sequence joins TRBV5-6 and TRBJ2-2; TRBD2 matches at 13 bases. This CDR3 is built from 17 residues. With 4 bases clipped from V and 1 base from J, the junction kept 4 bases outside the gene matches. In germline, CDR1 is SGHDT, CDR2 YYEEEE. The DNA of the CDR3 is TGTGCCAGCAGCCGGACTAGCGGGGGCTTGAACACCGGGGAGCTGTTTTTT. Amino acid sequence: CASSRTSGGLNTGELFF.

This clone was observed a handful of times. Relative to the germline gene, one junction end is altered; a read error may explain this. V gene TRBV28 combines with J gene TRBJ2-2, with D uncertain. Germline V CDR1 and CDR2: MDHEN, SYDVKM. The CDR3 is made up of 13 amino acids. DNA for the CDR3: TGTGCCAGCAGTTATCAGAACGCCGGGGAGCTGTTTTTT. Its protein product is CASSYQNAGELFF.

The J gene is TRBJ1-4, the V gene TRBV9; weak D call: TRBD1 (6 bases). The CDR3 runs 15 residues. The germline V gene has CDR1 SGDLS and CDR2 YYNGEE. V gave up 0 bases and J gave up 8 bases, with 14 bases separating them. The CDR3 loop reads CASSVAGAGDEKLFF. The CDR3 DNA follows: TGTGCCAGCAGCGTAGCTGGGGCAGGGGACGAAAAACTGTTTTTT. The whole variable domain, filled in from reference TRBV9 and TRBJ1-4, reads DSGVTQTPKHLITATGQRVTLRCSPRSGDLSVYWYQQSLDQGLQFLIQYYNGEERAKGNILERFSAQQFPDLHSELNLSSLELGDSALYFCASSVAGAGDEKLFFGSGTQLSVL.

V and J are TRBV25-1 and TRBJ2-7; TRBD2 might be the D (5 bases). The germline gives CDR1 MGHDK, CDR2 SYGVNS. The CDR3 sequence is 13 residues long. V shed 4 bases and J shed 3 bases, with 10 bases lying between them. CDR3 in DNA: TGTGCCAGCAGTGCCGGGGTAAACTACGAGCAGTACTTC. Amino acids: CASSAGVNYEQYF.

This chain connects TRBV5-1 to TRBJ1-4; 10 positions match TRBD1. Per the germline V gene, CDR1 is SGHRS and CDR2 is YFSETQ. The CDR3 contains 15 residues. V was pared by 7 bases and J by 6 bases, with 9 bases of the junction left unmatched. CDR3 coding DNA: TGCGCCAGCGCCAGGGACAGGGGCGTCGATGAAAAACTGTTTTTT. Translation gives CASARDRGVDEKLFF.

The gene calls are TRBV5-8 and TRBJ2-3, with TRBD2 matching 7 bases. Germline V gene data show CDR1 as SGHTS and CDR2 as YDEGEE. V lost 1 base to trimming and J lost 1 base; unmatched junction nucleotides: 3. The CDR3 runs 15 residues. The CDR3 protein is CASSLLSGGTDTQYF. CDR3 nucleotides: TGTGCCAGCAGCTTGTTAAGCGGGGGCACAGATACGCAGTATTTT.

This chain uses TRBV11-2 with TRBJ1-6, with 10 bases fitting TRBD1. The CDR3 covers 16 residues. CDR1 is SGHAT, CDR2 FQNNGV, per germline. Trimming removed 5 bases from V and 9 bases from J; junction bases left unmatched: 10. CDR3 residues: CASSRSRDRGSSPLHF. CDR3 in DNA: TGTGCCAGCAGCAGATCCCGGGACAGGGGCAGTTCACCCCTCCACTTT.

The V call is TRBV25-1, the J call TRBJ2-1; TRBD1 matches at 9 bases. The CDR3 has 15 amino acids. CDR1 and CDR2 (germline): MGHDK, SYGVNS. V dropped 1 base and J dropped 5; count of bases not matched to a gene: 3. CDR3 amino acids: CASSEWGTGHNEQFF. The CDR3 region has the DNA TGTGCCAGCAGTGAATGGGGGACAGGGCACAATGAGCAGTTCTTC.

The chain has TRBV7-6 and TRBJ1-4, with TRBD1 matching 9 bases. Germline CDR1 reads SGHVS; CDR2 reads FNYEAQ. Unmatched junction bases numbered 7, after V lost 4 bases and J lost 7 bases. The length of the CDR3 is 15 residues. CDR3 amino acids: CASSSPGQGGEKLFF. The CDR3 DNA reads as TGTGCCAGCAGCTCCCCGGGACAGGGAGGTGAAAAACTGTTTTTT.

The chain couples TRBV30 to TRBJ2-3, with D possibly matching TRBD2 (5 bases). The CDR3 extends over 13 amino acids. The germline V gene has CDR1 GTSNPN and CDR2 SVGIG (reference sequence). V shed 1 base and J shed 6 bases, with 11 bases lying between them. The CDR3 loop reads CAWSASEADTQYF. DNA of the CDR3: TGTGCCTGGAGTGCTTCGGAGGCTGATACGCAGTATTTT. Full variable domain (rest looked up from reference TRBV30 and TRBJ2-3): SQTIHQWPATLVQPVGSPLSLECTVEGTSNPNLYWYRQAAGRGLQLLFYSVGIGQISSEVPQNLSASRPQDRQFILSSKKLLLSDSGFYLCAWSASEADTQYFGPGTRLTVL.

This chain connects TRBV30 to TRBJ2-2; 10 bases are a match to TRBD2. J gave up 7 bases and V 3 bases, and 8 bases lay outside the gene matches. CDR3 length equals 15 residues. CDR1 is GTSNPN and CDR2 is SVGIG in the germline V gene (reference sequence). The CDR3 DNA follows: TGTGCCTGGAGAGCCGGGACTAGCGTTCTCGGGGAGCTGTTTTTT. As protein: CAWRAGTSVLGELFF.

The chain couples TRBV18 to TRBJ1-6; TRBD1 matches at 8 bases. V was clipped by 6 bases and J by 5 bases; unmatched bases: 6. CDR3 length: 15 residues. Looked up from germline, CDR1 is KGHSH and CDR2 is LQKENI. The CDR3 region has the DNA TGTGCCAGCTCGCTAGGACAGGGCGATAATTCACCCCTCCACTTT. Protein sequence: CASSLGQGDNSPLHF.

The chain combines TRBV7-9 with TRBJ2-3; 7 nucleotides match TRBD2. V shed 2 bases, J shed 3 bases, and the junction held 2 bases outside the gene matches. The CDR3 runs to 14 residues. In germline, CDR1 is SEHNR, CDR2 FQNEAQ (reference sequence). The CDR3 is CASSLFGGTDTQYF. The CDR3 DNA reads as TGTGCCAGCAGCTTATTCGGGGGGACAGATACGCAGTATTTT.

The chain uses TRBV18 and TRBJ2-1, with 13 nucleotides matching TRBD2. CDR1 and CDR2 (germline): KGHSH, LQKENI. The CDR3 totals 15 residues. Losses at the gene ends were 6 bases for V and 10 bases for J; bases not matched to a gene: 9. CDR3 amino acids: CASSRGLAGEREQFF. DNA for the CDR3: TGTGCCAGCTCCCGCGGACTAGCGGGGGAGCGGGAGCAGTTCTTC. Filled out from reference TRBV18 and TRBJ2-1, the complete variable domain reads NAGVMQNPRHLVRRRGQEARLRCSPMKGHSHVYWYRQLPEEGLKFMVYLQKENIIDESGMPKERFSAEFPKEGPSILRIQQVVRGDSAAYFCASSRGLAGEREQFFGPGTRLTVL.

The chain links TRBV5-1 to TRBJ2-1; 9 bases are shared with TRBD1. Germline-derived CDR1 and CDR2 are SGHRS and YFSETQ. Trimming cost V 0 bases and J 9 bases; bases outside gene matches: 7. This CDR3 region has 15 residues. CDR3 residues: CASSLEGTGKGEQFF. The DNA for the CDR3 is TGCGCCAGCAGCTTGGAAGGGACAGGGAAGGGTGAGCAGTTCTTC.

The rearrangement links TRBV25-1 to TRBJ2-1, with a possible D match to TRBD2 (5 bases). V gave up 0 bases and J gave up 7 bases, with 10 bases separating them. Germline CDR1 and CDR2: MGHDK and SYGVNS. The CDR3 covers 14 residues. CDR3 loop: CASSEYGVTNEQFF. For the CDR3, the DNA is TGTGCCAGCAGTGAATACGGGGTCACGAATGAGCAGTTCTTC.

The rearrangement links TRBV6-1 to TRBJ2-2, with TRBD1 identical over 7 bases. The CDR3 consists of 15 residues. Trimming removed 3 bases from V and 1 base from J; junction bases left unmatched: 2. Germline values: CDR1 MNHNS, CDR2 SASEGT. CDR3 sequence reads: CASSETGLNTGELFF. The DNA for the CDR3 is TGTGCCAGCAGTGAGACAGGGTTGAACACCGGGGAGCTGTTTTTT.